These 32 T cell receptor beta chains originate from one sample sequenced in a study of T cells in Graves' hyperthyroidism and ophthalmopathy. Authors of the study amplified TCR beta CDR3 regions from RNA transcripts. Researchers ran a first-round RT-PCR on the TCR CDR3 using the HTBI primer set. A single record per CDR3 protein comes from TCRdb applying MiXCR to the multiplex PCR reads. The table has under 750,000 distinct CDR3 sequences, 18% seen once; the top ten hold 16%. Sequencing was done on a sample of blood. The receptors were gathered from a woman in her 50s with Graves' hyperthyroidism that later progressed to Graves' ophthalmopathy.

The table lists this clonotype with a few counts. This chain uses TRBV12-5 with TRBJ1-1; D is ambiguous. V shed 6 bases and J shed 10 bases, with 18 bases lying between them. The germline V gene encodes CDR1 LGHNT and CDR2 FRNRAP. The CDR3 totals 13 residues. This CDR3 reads CASGPTQTQRAFF. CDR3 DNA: TGTGCTAGTGGGCCAACCCAAACCCAGCGAGCTTTCTTT.

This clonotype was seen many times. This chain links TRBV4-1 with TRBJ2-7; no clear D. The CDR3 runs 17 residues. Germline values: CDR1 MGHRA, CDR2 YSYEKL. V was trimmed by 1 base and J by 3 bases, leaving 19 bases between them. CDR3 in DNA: TGCGCCAGCAGCCAAGTTGAGGATTACCGATCCGGCTACGAGCAGTACTTC. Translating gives CASSQVEDYRSGYEQYF.

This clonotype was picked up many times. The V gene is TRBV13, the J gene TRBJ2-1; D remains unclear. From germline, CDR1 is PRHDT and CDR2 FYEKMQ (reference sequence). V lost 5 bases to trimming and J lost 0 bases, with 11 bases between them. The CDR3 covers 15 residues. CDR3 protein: CASSLLRNSYNEQFF. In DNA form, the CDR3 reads TGTGCCAGCAGCCTCCTACGAAACTCCTACAATGAGCAGTTCTTC. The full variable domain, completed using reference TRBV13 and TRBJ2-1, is AAGVIQSPRHLIKEKRETATLKCYPIPRHDTVYWYQQGPGQDPQFLISFYEKMQSDKGSIPDRFSAQQFSDYHSELNMSSLELGDSALYFCASSLLRNSYNEQFFGPGTRLTVL.

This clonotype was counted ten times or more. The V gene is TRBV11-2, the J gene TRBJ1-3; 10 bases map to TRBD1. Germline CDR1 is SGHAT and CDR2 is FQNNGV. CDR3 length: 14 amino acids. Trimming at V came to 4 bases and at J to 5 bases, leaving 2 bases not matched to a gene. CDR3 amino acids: CASSWTGGRNTIYF. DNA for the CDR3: TGTGCCAGCAGCTGGACAGGGGGAAGAAACACCATATATTTT.

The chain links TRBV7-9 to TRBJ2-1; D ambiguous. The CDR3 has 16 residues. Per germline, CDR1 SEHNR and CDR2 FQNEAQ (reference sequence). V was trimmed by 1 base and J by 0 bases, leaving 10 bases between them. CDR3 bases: TGTGCCAGCAGCTTAGGTGCAGGAAACTCCTACAATGAGCAGTTCTTC. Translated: CASSLGAGNSYNEQFF.

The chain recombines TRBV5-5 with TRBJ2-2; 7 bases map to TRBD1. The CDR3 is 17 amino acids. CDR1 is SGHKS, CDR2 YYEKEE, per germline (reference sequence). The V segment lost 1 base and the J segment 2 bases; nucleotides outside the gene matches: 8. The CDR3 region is CASSLLGDRRNTGELFF. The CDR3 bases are TGTGCCAGCAGCTTGCTTGGGGACAGACGTAACACCGGGGAGCTGTTTTTT.

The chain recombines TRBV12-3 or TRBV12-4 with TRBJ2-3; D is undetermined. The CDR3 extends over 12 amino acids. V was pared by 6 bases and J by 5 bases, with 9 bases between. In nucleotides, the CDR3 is TGTGCCAGCAGCCGTCTGTTAGATACGCAGTATTTT. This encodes CASSRLLDTQYF.

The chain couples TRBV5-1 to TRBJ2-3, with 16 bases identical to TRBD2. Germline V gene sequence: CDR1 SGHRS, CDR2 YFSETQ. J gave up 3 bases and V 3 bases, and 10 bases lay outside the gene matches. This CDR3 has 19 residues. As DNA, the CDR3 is TGCGCCAGCAGCTCCTCAGGGGGACTAGCGGGGGGGCCGACAGATACGCAGTATTTT. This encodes CASSSSGGLAGGPTDTQYF. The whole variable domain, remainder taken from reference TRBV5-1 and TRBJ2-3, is KAGVTQTPRYLIKTRGQQVTLSCSPISGHRSVSWYQQTPGQGLQFLFEYFSETQRNKGNFPGRFSGRQFSNSRSEMNVSTLELGDSALYLCASSSSGGLAGGPTDTQYFGPGTRLTVL.

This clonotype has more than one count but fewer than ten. The DNA for the CDR3 is TGTGCCAGCAGCCCGTCTCTAAACGGGGGATACGAGCAGTACTTC. This sequence encodes CASSPSLNGGYEQYF. V is TRBV3-1 and J is TRBJ2-7; D might be TRBD2 (6 bases). CDR3 length: 15 residues. V was cut by 4 bases and J by 4 bases, with 17 bases left in between. Germline V gene data show CDR1 as LGHDT and CDR2 as YNNKEL (reference sequence).

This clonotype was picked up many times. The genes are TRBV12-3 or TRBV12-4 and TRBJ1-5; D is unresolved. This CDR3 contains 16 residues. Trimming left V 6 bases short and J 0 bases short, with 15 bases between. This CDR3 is CASSLRLGNSNQPQHF. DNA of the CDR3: TGTGCCAGCAGCCTTAGACTGGGGAATAGCAATCAGCCCCAGCATTTT.

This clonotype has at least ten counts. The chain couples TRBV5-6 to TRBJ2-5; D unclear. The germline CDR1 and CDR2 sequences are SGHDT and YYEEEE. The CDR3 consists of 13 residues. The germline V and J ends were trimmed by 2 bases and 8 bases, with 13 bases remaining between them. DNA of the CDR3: TGTGCCAGCAGCTTTCTTCCGGGCGACACCCAGTACTTC. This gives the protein CASSFLPGDTQYF.

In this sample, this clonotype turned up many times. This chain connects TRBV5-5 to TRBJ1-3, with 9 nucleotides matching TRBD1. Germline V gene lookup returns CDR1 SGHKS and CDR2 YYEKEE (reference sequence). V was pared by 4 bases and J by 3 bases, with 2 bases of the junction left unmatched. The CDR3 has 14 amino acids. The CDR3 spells CASSGTGSGNTIYF. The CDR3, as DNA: TGTGCCAGCAGCGGGACAGGGAGTGGAAACACCATATATTTT.

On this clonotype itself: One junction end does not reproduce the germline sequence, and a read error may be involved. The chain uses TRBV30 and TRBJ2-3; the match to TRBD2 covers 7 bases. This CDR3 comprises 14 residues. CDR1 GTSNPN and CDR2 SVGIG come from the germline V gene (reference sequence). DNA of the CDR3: TGTGCCTGGACCATCGAGCGGGGACGAGATGCGCAGTATTTT. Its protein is CAWTIERGRDAQYF.

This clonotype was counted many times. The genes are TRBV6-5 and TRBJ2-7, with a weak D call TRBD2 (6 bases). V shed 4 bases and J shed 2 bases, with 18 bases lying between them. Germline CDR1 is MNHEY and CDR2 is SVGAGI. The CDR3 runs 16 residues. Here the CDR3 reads CASSSRGKRVAYEQYF. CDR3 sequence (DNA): TGTGCCAGCAGTTCCCGTGGAAAGCGGGTGGCCTACGAGCAGTACTTC.

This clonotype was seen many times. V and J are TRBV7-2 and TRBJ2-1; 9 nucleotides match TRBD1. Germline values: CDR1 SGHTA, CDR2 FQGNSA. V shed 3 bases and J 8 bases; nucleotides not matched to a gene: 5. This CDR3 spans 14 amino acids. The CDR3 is CASSFLQGAHEQFF. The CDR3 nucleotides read TGTGCCAGCAGCTTTCTACAGGGGGCCCATGAGCAGTTCTTC.

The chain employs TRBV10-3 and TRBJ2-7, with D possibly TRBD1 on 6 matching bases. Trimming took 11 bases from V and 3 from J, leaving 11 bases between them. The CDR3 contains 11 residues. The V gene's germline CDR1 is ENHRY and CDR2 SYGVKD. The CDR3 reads CAAQGFYEQYF. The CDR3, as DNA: TGTGCCGCACAGGGATTCTACGAGCAGTACTTC.

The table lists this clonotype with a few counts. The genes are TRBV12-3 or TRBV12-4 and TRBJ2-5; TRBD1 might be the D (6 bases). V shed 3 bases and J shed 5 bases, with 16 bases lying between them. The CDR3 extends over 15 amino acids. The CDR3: CASSLDLGGEETQYF. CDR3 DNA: TGTGCCAGCAGTTTGGACCTAGGGGGAGAGGAGACCCAGTACTTC.

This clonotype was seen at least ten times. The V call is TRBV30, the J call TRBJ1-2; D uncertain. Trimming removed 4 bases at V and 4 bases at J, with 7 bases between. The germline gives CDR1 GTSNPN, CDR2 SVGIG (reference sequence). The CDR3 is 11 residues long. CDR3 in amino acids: CAWMMGYGYTF. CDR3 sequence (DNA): TGTGCCTGGATGATGGGCTATGGCTACACCTTC. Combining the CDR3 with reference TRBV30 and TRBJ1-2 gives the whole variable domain SQTIHQWPATLVQPVGSPLSLECTVEGTSNPNLYWYRQAAGRGLQLLFYSVGIGQISSEVPQNLSASRPQDRQFILSSKKLLLSDSGFYLCAWMMGYGYTFGSGTRLTVV.

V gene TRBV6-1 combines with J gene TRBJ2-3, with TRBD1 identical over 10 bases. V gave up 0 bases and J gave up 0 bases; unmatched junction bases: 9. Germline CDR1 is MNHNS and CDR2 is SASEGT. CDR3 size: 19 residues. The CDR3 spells CASSEAGQGDLWSTDTQYF. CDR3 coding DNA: TGTGCCAGCAGTGAAGCTGGACAGGGGGATTTATGGAGCACAGATACGCAGTATTTT.

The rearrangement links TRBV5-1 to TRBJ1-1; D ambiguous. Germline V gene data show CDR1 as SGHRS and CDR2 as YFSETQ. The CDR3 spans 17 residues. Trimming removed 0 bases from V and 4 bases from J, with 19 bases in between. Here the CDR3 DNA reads TGCGCCAGCAGCTTGGGCCCGCGGTTGGGAAGAGGCACTGAAGCTTTCTTT. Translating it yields CASSLGPRLGRGTEAFF.

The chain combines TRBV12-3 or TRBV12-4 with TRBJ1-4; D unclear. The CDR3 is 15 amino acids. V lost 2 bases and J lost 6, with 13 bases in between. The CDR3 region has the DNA TGTGCCAGCAGTTTAAGAGGGATTTTGGATGAAAAACTGTTTTTT. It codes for CASSLRGILDEKLFF.

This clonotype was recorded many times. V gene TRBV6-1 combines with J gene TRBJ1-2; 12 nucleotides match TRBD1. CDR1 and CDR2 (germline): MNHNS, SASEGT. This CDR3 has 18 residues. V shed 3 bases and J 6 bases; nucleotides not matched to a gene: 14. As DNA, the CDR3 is TGTGCCAGCAGTGAGATGGGGACAGGGGGCGTTATCGGGAATGGCTACACCTTC. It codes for CASSEMGTGGVIGNGYTF.

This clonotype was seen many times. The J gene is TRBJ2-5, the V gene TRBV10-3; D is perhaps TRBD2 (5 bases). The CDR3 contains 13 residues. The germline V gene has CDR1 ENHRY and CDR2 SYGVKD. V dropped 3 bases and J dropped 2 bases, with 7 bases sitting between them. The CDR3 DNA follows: TGTGCCATCAGTGATCGGGAACAAGAGACCCAGTACTTC. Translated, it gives CAISDREQETQYF.

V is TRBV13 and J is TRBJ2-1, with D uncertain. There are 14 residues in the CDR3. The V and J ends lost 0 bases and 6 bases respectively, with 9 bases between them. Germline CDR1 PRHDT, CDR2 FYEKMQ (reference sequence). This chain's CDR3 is CASSLGLVVNEQFF. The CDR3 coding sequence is TGTGCCAGCAGCTTAGGCCTGGTGGTCAATGAGCAGTTCTTC.

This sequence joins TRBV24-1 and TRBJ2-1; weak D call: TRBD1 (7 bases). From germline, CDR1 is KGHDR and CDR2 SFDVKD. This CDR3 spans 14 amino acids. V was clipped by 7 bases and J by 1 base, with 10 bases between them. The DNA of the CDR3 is TGTGCCACCAGGCCAGGGGGGTCCTACAATGAGCAGTTCTTC. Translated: CATRPGGSYNEQFF.

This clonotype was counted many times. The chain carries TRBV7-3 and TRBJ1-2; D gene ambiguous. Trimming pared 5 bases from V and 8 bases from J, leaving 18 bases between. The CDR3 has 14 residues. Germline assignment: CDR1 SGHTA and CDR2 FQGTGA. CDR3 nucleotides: TGTGCCAGCAGCCCCCCCCGAGGAGGGCGAGGCTACACCTTC. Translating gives CASSPPRGGRGYTF.

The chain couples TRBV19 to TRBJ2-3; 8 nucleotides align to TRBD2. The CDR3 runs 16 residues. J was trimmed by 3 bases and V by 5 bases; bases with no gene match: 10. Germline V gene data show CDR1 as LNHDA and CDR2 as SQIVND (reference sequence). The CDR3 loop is CASSLGLEYGTDTQYF. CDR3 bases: TGTGCCAGTAGTTTGGGACTAGAGTATGGTACAGATACGCAGTATTTT.

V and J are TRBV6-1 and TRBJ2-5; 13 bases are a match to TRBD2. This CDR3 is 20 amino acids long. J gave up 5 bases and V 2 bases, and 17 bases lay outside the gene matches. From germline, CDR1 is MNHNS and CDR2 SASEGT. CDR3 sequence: CASSESLGTSGGGKVETQYF. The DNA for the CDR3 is TGTGCCAGCAGTGAATCTCTGGGTACTAGCGGGGGGGGGAAGGTGGAGACCCAGTACTTC.

CDR3 nucleotide sequence: TGTGCCAGCAGGAGCGGGAACAATGAAAAACTGTTTTTT. This translates into CASRSGNNEKLFF. The chain carries TRBV7-9 and TRBJ1-4; D is ambiguous. V was clipped by 6 bases and J by 5 bases, with 10 bases between them. The CDR3 loop spans 13 amino acids. Germline V lookup: CDR1 SEHNR, CDR2 FQNEAQ (reference sequence).

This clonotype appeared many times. CDR3 sequence: CASSSRGTGQETQYF. CDR3 bases: TGTGCCAGCTCATCCCGAGGGACAGGACAAGAGACCCAGTACTTC. The rearrangement links TRBV18 to TRBJ2-5, with TRBD1 identical over 8 bases. This CDR3 has 15 amino acids. V was clipped by 5 bases and J by 2 bases; unmatched bases: 7. Germline V lookup: CDR1 KGHSH, CDR2 LQKENI.

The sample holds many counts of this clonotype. CDR3 nucleotides: TGTGCCAGCACCGGGACTAGCGGGGGGCTCTTGGGGGATACGCAGTATTTT. Amino acid sequence: CASTGTSGGLLGDTQYF. V usage is TRBV12-3 or TRBV12-4 and J usage is TRBJ2-3; 15 bases fit TRBD2. J lost 6 bases, V lost 7 bases, and 11 bases had no gene match. The CDR3 extends over 17 amino acids.

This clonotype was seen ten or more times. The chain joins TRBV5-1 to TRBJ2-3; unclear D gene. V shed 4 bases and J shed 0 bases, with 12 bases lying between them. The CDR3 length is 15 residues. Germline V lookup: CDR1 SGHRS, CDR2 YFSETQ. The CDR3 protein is CASSVRSTSTDTQYF. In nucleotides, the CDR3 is TGCGCCAGCAGCGTCAGGAGCACTAGCACAGATACGCAGTATTTT.